The rows below give T cell receptor beta chains drawn from one sample of a study of blood T cell repertoires in COVID-19. Clones were sequenced by immunoSEQ multiplex PCR, and TCRdb holds only the in-frame ones, with some missing. This sample has about 130,000 clones, with around 85% found just once. The sample comprised peripheral blood. Source of these receptors: a woman older than 75 with acute or convalescent COVID-19. Each CDR3 is given with its conserved first and last residue. A D gene is named only where the DNA matches it firmly. Not every row has a clone size; where given, it reads once, few, many or a size class.

d_gene: TRBD1
abundance: .
v_gene: TRBV15
j_gene: TRBJ2-5
CDR3aa: CATSRGDRGGVETQYF
CDR3nt: TGTGCCACCAGCAGGGGTGACAGGGGGGGAGTGGAGACCCAGTACTTC

d_gene: .
abundance: .
v_gene: TRBV7-6
j_gene: TRBJ1-3
CDR3aa: CASSLSNPPGNTIYF
CDR3nt: TGTGCCAGCAGCTTGTCTAACCCTCCTGGAAACACCATATATTTT

d_gene: TRBD1
abundance: .
v_gene: TRBV30
j_gene: TRBJ1-1
CDR3aa: CARGRQGAGEAFF
CDR3nt: TGTGCGCGGGGCCGACAGGGGGCAGGGGAAGCTTTCTTT

d_gene: .
abundance: .
v_gene: TRBV27
j_gene: TRBJ1-1
CDR3aa: CASRPLLTLNTEAFF
CDR3nt: TGTGCCAGCAGGCCCCTATTGACACTCAACACTGAAGCTTTCTTT

d_gene: .
abundance: .
v_gene: TRBV27
j_gene: TRBJ1-4
CDR3aa: CASRKFEANEKLFF
CDR3nt: TGTGCCAGCCGAAAGTTTGAGGCTAATGAAAAACTGTTTTTT

d_gene: .
abundance: .
v_gene: TRBV25-1
j_gene: TRBJ1-3
CDR3aa: CASSPLTSGNTIYF
CDR3nt: TGTGCCAGCTCCCCCCTAACCTCTGGAAACACCATATATTTT

d_gene: TRBD1
abundance: .
v_gene: TRBV7-8
j_gene: TRBJ2-2
CDR3aa: CASSLARFPGQGRNTGELFF
CDR3nt: TGTGCCAGCAGCTTAGCGCGGTTTCCCGGACAGGGGAGGAACACCGGGGAGCTGTTTTTT

d_gene: TRBD1
abundance: .
v_gene: TRBV6-5
j_gene: TRBJ2-1
CDR3aa: CASSLMGQAYNEQFF
CDR3nt: TGTGCCAGCAGCCTGATGGGACAGGCATACAATGAGCAGTTCTTC

d_gene: .
abundance: .
v_gene: TRBV9
j_gene: TRBJ1-4
CDR3aa: CASSGPNEKLFF
CDR3nt: TGTGCCAGCAGCGGGCCGAATGAAAAACTGTTTTTT

d_gene: .
abundance: .
v_gene: TRBV19
j_gene: TRBJ1-6
CDR3aa: CASSKVTGPGRALHF
CDR3nt: TGTGCCAGTAGTAAGGTGACAGGCCCAGGGAGAGCCCTCCACTTT

d_gene: TRBD1
abundance: .
v_gene: TRBV7-2
j_gene: TRBJ1-3
CDR3aa: CASSLGQGVGNTIYF
CDR3nt: TGTGCCAGCAGCTTAGGACAGGGCGTAGGAAACACCATATATTTT

d_gene: .
abundance: .
v_gene: TRBV10-3
j_gene: TRBJ2-5
CDR3aa: CAISEPSIETQYF
CDR3nt: TGTGCCATCAGTGAGCCCTCTATCGAGACCCAGTACTTC

d_gene: TRBD1
abundance: once
v_gene: TRBV19
j_gene: TRBJ1-3
CDR3aa: CASIRDRAHSGNTIYF
CDR3nt: TGTGCCAGTATCCGGGACAGGGCCCACTCTGGAAACACCATATATTTT

d_gene: .
abundance: .
v_gene: TRBV20-1
j_gene: TRBJ2-7
CDR3aa: CSASDLRDNYEQYF
CDR3nt: TGCAGTGCTAGTGACCTCCGGGACAACTACGAGCAGTACTTC

d_gene: .
abundance: .
v_gene: TRBV30
j_gene: TRBJ1-1
CDR3aa: CAWIWTANTEAFF
CDR3nt: TGTGCCTGGATTTGGACAGCAAACACTGAAGCTTTCTTT

d_gene: .
abundance: .
v_gene: TRBV4-1
j_gene: TRBJ2-3
CDR3aa: CASSLAARDSHLDTQYF
CDR3nt: TGCGCCAGCAGCCTTGCAGCCCGGGACTCCCACCTGGATACGCAGTATTTT

d_gene: .
abundance: .
v_gene: TRBV9
j_gene: TRBJ1-6
CDR3aa: CASSVYDRSSPLHF
CDR3nt: TGTGCCAGCAGCGTTTATGACAGAAGTTCACCCCTCCACTTT

d_gene: TRBD1
abundance: .
v_gene: TRBV5-1
j_gene: TRBJ1-2
CDR3aa: CASSTGTVGVKNGYTF
CDR3nt: TGCGCCAGCAGCACGGGGACAGTAGGGGTGAAAAATGGCTACACCTTC

d_gene: .
abundance: .
v_gene: TRBV27
j_gene: TRBJ2-1
CDR3aa: CASFRAGEQFF
CDR3nt: TGTGCCAGCTTCCGTGCCGGTGAGCAGTTCTTC

d_gene: .
abundance: .
v_gene: TRBV6-5
j_gene: TRBJ2-1
CDR3aa: CASSPPGPHNEQFF
CDR3nt: TGTGCCAGCAGCCCCCCAGGGCCCCACAATGAGCAGTTCTTC

d_gene: TRBD2
abundance: .
v_gene: TRBV9
j_gene: TRBJ2-1
CDR3aa: CASSDSGGSYYNEQFF
CDR3nt: TGTGCCAGCAGCGATAGCGGGGGAAGCTATTACAATGAGCAGTTCTTC

d_gene: .
abundance: .
v_gene: TRBV20-1
j_gene: TRBJ1-5
CDR3aa: CSASLRGSVGQPQHF
CDR3nt: TGCAGTGCTAGTCTACGGGGGTCGGTCGGTCAGCCCCAGCATTTT

d_gene: .
abundance: .
v_gene: TRBV28
j_gene: TRBJ2-7
CDR3aa: CASTRTANSYEQYF
CDR3nt: TGTGCCAGCACCCGGACAGCTAACTCCTACGAGCAGTACTTC

d_gene: .
abundance: .
v_gene: TRBV6-6
j_gene: TRBJ2-5
CDR3aa: CASQSTGSGETQYF
CDR3nt: TGTGCCAGCCAGTCGACAGGCTCGGGGGAGACCCAGTACTTC